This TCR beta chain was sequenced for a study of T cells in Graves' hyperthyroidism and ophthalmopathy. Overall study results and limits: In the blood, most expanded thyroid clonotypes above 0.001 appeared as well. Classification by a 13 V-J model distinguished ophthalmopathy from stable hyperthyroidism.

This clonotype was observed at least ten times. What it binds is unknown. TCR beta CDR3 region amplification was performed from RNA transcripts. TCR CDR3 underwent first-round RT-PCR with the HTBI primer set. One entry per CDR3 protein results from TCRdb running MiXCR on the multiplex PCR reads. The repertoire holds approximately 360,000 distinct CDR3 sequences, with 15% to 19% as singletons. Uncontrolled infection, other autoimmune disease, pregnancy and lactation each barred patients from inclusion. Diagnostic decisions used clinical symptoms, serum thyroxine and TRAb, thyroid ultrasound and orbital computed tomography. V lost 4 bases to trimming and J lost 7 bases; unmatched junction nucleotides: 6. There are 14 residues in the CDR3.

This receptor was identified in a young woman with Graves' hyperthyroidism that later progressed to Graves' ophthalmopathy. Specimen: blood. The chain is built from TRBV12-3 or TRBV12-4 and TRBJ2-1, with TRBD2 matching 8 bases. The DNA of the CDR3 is TGTGCCAGCAGTTCGGCGGGAGGAAGGAATGAGCAGTTCTTC. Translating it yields CASSSAGGRNEQFF.